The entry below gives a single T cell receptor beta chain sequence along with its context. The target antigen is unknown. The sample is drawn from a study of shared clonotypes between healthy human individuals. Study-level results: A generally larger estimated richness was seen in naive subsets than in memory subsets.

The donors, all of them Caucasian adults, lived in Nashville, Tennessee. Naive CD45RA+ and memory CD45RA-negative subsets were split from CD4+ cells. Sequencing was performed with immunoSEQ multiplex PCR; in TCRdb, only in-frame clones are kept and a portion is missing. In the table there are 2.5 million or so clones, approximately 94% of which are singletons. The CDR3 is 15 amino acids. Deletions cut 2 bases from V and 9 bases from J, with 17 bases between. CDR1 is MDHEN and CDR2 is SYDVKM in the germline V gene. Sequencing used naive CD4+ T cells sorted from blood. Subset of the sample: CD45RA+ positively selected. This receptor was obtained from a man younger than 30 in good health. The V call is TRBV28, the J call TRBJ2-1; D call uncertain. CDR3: CASSLGGKWYGEQFF. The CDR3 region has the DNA TGTGCCAGCAGTTTAGGTGGGAAGTGGTACGGTGAGCAGTTCTTC. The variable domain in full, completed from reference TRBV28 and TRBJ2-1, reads DVKVTQSSRYLVKRTGEKVFLECVQDMDHENMFWYRQDPGLGLRLIYFSYDVKMKEKGDIPEGYSVSREKKERFSLILESASTNQTSMYLCASSLGGKWYGEQFFGPGTRLTVL.